This T cell receptor (beta chain) was profiled in a study of molecular identifiers for immune sequencing clone quantification (dated by TCRdb to the late 2010s). For the wider study: In a replicate experiment, RNA from roughly 20,000 or 100,000 naive CD8 T cells was split into five aliquots, four of which were sequenced. This methods study used CD8 T cells to benchmark TCR RNA copy counting and molecular-identifier clustering-based TCR repertoire sequencing (MIDCIRS). Summary of the overall study and its limitations: Modeling gave about three recovered TCR RNA copies per cell versus approximately 9 by digital PCR, implying about 30% capture efficiency. Spiked-in Jurkat TCR RNA equal to a single cell's worth was reported to be detectable even within one million naive CD8 T cells. In CMV-specific effector cells, clones with more than 20 RNA copies accounted for over 97% of molecules, whereas in naive cells such clones accounted for under 1%. Highly expanded clone sizes could be underestimated if identical TCR molecules share a barcode. Spiked-in Jurkat TCR RNA (10 copies' worth), which is not part of the donor repertoire, was contained in the naive libraries. When barcode sub-clustering was not used, chimeric consensus sequences inflated TCR diversity, with chimeras reaching as high as 47%.

CDR1 and CDR2, per the germline V gene, are MDHEN and SYDVKM. Its CDR3 holds 16 amino acids, cysteine through phenylalanine. Only the CDR3 DNA is retained, 48 bases long and in frame from the first base. Trimming removed 5 bases from V and 0 bases from J; the gene matches leave 8 bases unexplained. Naive CD8 T cell libraries were made from approximately 20,000 to 1,000,000 sorted cells using 10%, 30% or 50% of purified RNA. Naive CD8 T cells were FACS-sorted as CD8+CD4-CCR7+CD45RA+ on a BD FACSAria II into RLT Plus buffer. To test detection sensitivity, Jurkat RNA equivalent to approximately nine TCR copies was spiked into samples of about 20,000-1,100,000 naive CD8 T cells. Enrichment of CD8 T cells was performed with RosetteSep CD8+ T Cell Enrichment Cocktail and Ficoll-Paque, after which ACK red cell lysis was carried out. Notes on this clonotype: Its antigen is still unknown. No base quality values were provided; no much bigger clone lies one nucleotide off.

The library was obtained by PCR. The sequencing machine was a NextSeq 500. Bulk TCR libraries were generated as previously described, with the TCR primers listed in Table S5 used. Total RNA was purified with the Qiagen AllPrep DNA/RNA kit. Before analysis, reads from multiple sequencing runs of one library were combined. The original methods were these. Only reads with exact TCR constant sequence were kept, trimmed to 150 nt, and grouped by their 12-nt molecular barcodes. Reads inside each barcode group were sub-clustered using a 15% Levenshtein threshold, and a quality-weighted consensus sequence was constructed for each RNA molecule. Non-functional sequences were excluded, and lower-count sequences lying one edit away from another sequence were also excluded. On the basis of fitting two negative binomial distributions, barcode sub-clusters with fewer than 20% of the maximum read count were discarded. Using fastp at Q25 and MiXCR, TCRdb reprocessed the public reads and kept productive beta chains. Every CDR3 protein is listed once, alongside the most common genes and DNA of its rows. The V and J calls follow TCRdb's processing rather than the paper's. The sample profile shows a few hundred thousand distinct CDR3 sequences; under 25% of them were found once. The ten largest clones represent 0.65% to 0.75% of the sample.

The TCR originated in a human donor in good health. Some libraries in this study had Jurkat cell RNA spiked in. Material: naive CD8+ T cells from blood, with Jurkat cell RNA spiked in. This sample's cell subset or site label indicates: FACS-sorted CD8+CD4-CCR7+CD45RA+ naive T cells. The chain uses TRBV28 and TRBJ2-7; 9 of the junction bases match TRBD1. CDR3 reads: CASSPTGTGSSYEQYF. The DNA is as follows: TGTGCCAGCAGTCCTACCGGGACAGGGAGCTCCTACGAGCAGTACTTC. The CDR3 plus the reference TRBV28 and TRBJ2-7 genes for the other parts give the full variable domain: DVKVTQSSRYLVKRTGEKVFLECVQDMDHENMFWYRQDPGLGLRLIYFSYDVKMKEKGDIPEGYSVSREKKERFSLILESASTNQTSMYLCASSPTGTGSSYEQYFGPGTRLTVT.